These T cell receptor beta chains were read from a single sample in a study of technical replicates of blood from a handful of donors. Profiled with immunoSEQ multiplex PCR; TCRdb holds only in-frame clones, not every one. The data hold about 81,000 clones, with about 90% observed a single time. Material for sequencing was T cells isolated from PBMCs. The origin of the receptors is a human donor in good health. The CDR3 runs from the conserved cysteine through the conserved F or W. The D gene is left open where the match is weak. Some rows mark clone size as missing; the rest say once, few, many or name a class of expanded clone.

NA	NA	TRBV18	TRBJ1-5	CASSGDSYQGNQPQHF	TGTGCCAGCTCAGGAGACAGTTACCAGGGCAATCAGCCCCAGCATTTT
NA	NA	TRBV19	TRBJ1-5	CASKENIWGQVQPQHF	TGTGCCAGTAAGGAAAATATTTGGGGGCAGGTTCAGCCCCAGCATTTT
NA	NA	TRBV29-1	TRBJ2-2	CSGLLGEVENEHRELFF	TGCAGCGGACTACTAGGAGAAGTTGAGAATGAACACCGGGAGCTGTTTTTT
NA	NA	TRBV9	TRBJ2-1	CASSVATGRLYNEQFF	TGTGCCAGCAGCGTAGCTACAGGTCGACTGTACAATGAGCAGTTCTTC
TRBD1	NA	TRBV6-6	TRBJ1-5	CASSLPDRPNQPQHF	TGTGCCAGCAGCCTACCGGACAGGCCCAATCAGCCCCAGCATTTT
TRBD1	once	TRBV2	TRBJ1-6	CASIRTGHNSPLHF	TGTGCCAGCATCCGGACAGGGCATAATTCACCCCTCCACTTT
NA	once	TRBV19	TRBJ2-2	CASSTRTGELFF	TGTGCCAGTAGTACTCGGACCGGGGAGCTGTTTTTT
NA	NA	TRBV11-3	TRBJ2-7	CASSLAPAYEQYF	TGTGCCAGCAGCTTAGCCCCCGCCTACGAGCAGTACTTC
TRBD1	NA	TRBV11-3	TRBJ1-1	CASSLGTGSSTEAFF	TGTGCCAGCAGCTTAGGGACAGGGTCAAGCACTGAAGCTTTCTTT
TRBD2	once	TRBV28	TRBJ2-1	CASGTSGRGVDNEQFF	TGTGCCAGCGGGACTAGCGGGAGGGGTGTGGACAATGAGCAGTTCTTC
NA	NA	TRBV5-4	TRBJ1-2	CASSLPSGVNGYTF	TGTGCCAGCAGCTTGCCCTCAGGGGTTAATGGCTACACCTTC
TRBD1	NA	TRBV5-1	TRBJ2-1	CASAGDRGTYNEQFF	TGCGCCAGCGCGGGGGACAGGGGGACCTACAATGAGCAGTTCTTC
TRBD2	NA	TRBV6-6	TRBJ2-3	CASSYLPSGSTDTQYF	TGTGCCAGCAGTTACCTTCCTAGCGGGAGCACAGATACGCAGTATTTT
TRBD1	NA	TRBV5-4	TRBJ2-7	CASSLDRAHEQYF	TGTGCCAGCAGCCTGGACAGGGCCCACGAGCAGTACTTC
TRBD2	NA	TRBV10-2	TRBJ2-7	CASCIGLAGAYEQYF	TGCGCCAGCTGTATAGGACTAGCGGGAGCCTACGAGCAGTACTTC
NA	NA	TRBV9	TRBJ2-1	CASSVGVEQFF	TGTGCCAGCAGCGTAGGAGTAGAGCAGTTCTTC
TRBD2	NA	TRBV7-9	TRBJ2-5	CASSGWVAGDKETQYF	TGTGCCAGCTCGGGTTGGGTAGCGGGGGATAAAGAGACCCAGTACTTC
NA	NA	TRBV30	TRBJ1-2	CAWSLLNYGYTF	TGTGCCTGGAGTCTACTTAACTATGGCTACACCTTC
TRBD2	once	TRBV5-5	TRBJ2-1	CASSLEREGPYNEQFF	TGTGCCAGCAGCTTGGAGCGGGAGGGCCCCTACAATGAGCAGTTCTTC
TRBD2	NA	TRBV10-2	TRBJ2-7	CASRGPFGRDGYEQYF	TGCGCCAGCAGGGGACCTTTCGGGAGGGATGGGTACGAGCAGTACTTC
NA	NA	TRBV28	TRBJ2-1	CASSNMESSYNEQFF	TGTGCCAGCAGCAATATGGAGAGCTCCTACAATGAGCAGTTCTTC
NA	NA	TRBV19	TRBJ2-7	CASSRGRVYEQYF	TGTGCCAGTAGTAGGGGCAGGGTCTACGAGCAGTACTTC
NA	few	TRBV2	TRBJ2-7	CASSLGQSLGYYEQYF	TGTGCCAGCAGCCTAGGACAGTCCTTAGGGTACTACGAGCAGTACTTC
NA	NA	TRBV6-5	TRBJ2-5	CASSYVGGGETQYF	TGTGCCAGCAGTTACGTGGGAGGAGGGGAGACCCAGTACTTC
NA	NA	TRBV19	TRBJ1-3	CASSSYTGSSGNTIYF	TGTGCCAGTAGTTCTTATACAGGGAGCTCTGGAAACACCATATATTTT
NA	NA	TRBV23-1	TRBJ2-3	CASGSGGLTDTQYF	TGCGCCAGCGGATCAGGGGGGCTCACAGATACGCAGTATTTT
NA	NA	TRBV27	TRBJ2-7	CASRGGLRYEQYF	TGTGCCAGCAGGGGGGGACTGAGATACGAGCAGTACTTC
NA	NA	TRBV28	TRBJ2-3	CASSTIVEDNQTTDTQYF	TGTGCCAGCAGCACCATAGTGGAGGATAACCAGACCACAGATACGCAGTATTTT